This T cell receptor (beta chain) was captured by sequencing in a study of post-analysis software for immune sequencing data. The germline gives CDR1 MNHEY, CDR2 SMNVEV (reference sequence). The CDR3 is made up of 16 amino acids. V lost 5 bases and J 0 bases, leaving 17 bases between the germline ends. Study conclusions and caveats: Roughly five TRBV segments appeared more often in patients than in controls, and TRBV5-6, TRBV5-1 and TRBV20-1 were among these. Those with multiple sclerosis, the patient group, showed significantly lower normalized Chao1 diversity than controls.

As to this clonotype: The antigen is not known.

Unique molecular identifiers had been added to the TCR beta cDNA libraries. A single record per CDR3 protein comes from TCRdb applying MiXCR to the PCR reads. The table includes hundreds of thousands of distinct CDR3 sequences, around 40% detected once. The chain recombines TRBV27 with TRBJ2-7; the D gene could be TRBD1 or TRBD2 (5 bases each). The clonotype was recovered from a girl between 5 and 17 years old with multiple sclerosis. Sequencing was carried out using blood. This CDR3 reads CASSLSRGYSSYEQYF. The CDR3 DNA is TGTGCCAGCAGTCTCTCGAGGGGCTACAGCTCCTACGAGCAGTACTTC.